The rows below give T cell receptor beta chains drawn from one sample of a study of CD8 T cells in ankylosing spondylitis. TCRdb processed the 5' RACE reads anew with MiXCR; each CDR3 protein has one entry. Counted here are approximately 200,000 distinct CDR3 sequences, 9.5% to 15% occurring once; the ten biggest clones make up 16%. Source material: blood, either unsorted or a sorted T cell fraction (not recorded which). These receptors originate from a male donor with ankylosing spondylitis or in good health (not recorded which). Each CDR3 is given with its conserved first and last residue.

J: TRBJ2-7
V: TRBV15
CDR3: CATSRWGEGLEQYF

J: TRBJ2-1
V: TRBV29-1
CDR3: CSVWGDRGTGGPLDEQFF

J: TRBJ1-6
V: TRBV5-4
CDR3: CASSLDLIILTYDNSPLHF

J: TRBJ1-2
V: TRBV10-3
CDR3: CAISESRTDRSYGYTF

J: TRBJ2-3
V: TRBV30
CDR3: CAWSVGGGLADTQYF

J: TRBJ2-7
V: TRBV29-1
CDR3: CSGGTSYEQYF

J: TRBJ1-2
V: TRBV27
CDR3: CASKRANYGYTF

J: TRBJ2-1
V: TRBV5-1
CDR3: CASSPSPSSYNEQFF

J: TRBJ2-4
V: TRBV12-3/TRBV12-4
CDR3: CASMPGGRAKNIQYF

J: TRBJ2-7
V: TRBV29-1
CDR3: CSVEDWTPTYEQYF

J: TRBJ1-2
V: TRBV29-1
CDR3: CSVDRGQWDGYTF